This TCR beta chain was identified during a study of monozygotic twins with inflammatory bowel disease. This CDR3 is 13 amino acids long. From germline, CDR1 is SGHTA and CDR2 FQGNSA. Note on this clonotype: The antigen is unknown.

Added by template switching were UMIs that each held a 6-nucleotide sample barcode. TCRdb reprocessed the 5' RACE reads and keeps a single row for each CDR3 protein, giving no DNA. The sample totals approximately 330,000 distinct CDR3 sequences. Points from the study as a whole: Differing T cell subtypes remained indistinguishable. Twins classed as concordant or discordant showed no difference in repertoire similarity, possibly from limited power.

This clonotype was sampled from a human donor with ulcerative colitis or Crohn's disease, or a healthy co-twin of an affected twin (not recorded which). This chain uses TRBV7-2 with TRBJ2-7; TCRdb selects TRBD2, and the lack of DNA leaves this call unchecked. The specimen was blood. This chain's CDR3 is CASSRSGGYEQYF.